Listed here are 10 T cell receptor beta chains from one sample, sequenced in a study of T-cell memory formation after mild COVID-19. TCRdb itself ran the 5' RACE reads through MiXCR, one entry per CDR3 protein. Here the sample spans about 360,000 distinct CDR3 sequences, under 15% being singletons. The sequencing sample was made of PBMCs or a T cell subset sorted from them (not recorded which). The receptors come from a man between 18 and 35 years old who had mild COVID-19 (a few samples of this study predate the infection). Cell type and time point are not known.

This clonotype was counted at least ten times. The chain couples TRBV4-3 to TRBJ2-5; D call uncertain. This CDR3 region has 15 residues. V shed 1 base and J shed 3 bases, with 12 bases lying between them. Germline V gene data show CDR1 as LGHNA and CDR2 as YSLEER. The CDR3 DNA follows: TGCGCCAGCAGCCAAGTGGTACACCAGAAAGAGACCCAGTACTTC. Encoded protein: CASSQVVHQKETQYF.

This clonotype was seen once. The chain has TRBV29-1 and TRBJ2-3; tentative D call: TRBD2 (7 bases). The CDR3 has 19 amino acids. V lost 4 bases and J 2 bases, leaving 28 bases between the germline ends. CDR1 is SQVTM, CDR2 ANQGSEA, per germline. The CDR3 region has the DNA TGCAGCGTTGTACCTGACCCCAGTTCTGGGGGGGGGCCCACAGATACGCAGTATTTT. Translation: CSVVPDPSSGGGPTDTQYF.

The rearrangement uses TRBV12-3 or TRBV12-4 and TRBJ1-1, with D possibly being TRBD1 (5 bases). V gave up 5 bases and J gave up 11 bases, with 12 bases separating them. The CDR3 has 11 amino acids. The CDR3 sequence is CASSRGIGAFF. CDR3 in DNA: TGTGCCAGCAGTCGGGGGATTGGGGCTTTCTTT.

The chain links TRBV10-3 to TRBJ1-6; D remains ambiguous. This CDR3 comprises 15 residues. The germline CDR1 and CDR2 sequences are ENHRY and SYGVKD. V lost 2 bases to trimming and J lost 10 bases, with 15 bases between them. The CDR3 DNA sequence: TGTGCCATCAGTGAGAGTGTGGGGTTTCGCTCACCCCTCCACTTT. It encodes CAISESVGFRSPLHF.

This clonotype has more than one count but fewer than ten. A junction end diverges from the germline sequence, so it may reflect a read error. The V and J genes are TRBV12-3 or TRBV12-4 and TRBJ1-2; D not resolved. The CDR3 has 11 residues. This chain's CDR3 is CASSLGREMSF. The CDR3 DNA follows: TGTGCCAGCAGTTTAGGAAGGGAGATGTCCTTC.

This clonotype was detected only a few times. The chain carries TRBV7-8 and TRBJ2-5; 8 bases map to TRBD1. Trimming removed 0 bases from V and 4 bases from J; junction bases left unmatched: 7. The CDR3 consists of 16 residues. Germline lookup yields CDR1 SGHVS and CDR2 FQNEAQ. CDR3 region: CASSLAQGAPPETQYF. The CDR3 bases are TGTGCCAGCAGCTTAGCGCAGGGGGCTCCCCCAGAGACCCAGTACTTC. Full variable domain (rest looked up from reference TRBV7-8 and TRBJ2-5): GAGVSQSPRYKVAKRGQDVALRCDPISGHVSLFWYQQALGQGPEFLTYFQNEAQLDKSGLPSDRFFAERPEGSVSTLKIQRTQQEDSAVYLCASSLAQGAPPETQYFGPGTRLLVL.

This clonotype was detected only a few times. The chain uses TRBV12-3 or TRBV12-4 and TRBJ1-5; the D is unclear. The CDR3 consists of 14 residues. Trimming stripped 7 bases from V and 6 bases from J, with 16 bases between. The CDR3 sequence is CASTLGNLRQPQHF. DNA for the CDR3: TGTGCCAGCACTTTGGGGAATTTGCGTCAGCCCCAGCATTTT.

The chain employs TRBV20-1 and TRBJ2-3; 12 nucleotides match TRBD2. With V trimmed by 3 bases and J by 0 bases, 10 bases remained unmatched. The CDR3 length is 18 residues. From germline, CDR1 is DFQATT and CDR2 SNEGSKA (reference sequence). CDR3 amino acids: CSARTSGGPGPSTDTQYF. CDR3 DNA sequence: TGCAGTGCTAGGACTAGCGGGGGACCCGGCCCTAGCACAGATACGCAGTATTTT.

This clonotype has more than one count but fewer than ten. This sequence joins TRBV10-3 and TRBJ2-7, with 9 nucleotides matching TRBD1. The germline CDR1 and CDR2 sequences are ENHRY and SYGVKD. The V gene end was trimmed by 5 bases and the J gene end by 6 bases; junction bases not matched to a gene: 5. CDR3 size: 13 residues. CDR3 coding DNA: TGTGCCATCAGTACGGACAGGGGAGGCGAGCAGTACTTC. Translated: CAISTDRGGEQYF.

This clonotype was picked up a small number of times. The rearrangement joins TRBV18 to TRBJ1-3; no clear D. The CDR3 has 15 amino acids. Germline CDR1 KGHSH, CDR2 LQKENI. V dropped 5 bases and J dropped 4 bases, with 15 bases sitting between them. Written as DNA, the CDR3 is TGTGCCAGCTCAGCCTCAGTCCGTTCGGGAAACACCATATATTTT. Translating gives CASSASVRSGNTIYF.